This T cell receptor beta chain was recovered during a study of shared clonotypes between healthy human individuals. This table comes from immunoSEQ multiplex PCR, and its TCRdb copy is limited to in-frame clones, with some not included. This sample yields some 1 million clones, of which 65% to 80% are seen a single time; less than 1.5% belongs to the top ten. The CDR3 has 18 residues. J gave up 2 bases and V 3 bases, and 12 bases lay outside the gene matches. CDR1 and CDR2 (germline): SGDLS, YYNGEE. The source of this sequence is a man younger than 35 in good health. The chain links TRBV9 to TRBJ2-5; 11 nucleotides match TRBD2. The sequenced sample consisted of memory CD4+ T cells sorted from blood. Documented subset: CD45RA-negative fraction. This CDR3 reads CASSGTSGSPPGQETQYF. The CDR3 coding sequence is TGTGCCAGCAGCGGCACTAGCGGGAGCCCGCCGGGTCAAGAGACCCAGTACTTC.